One T cell receptor beta chain is described in this entry. V shed 5 bases, J shed 3 bases, and the junction held 5 bases outside the gene matches. The CDR3 runs 16 residues. Germline CDR1 and CDR2: SGHVS and FQNEAQ. These data come from a study of blood T cell repertoires in COVID-19. The assay was immunoSEQ multiplex PCR, and TCRdb's table has in-frame clones only and misses some. The data hold 300,000 to 400,000 clones, with around 90% observed a single time. The sequencing input was peripheral blood. This TCR was recovered from a woman between 18 and 30 years old who had recovered from COVID-19. The J gene is TRBJ2-2, the V gene TRBV7-8; 11 bases line up with TRBD2. The CDR3: CASSPGTSGDTGELFF. Here the CDR3 DNA reads TGTGCCAGCAGCCCCGGGACTAGCGGCGACACCGGGGAGCTGTTTTTT. The variable domain in full, completed from reference TRBV7-8 and TRBJ2-2, reads GAGVSQSPRYKVAKRGQDVALRCDPISGHVSLFWYQQALGQGPEFLTYFQNEAQLDKSGLPSDRFFAERPEGSVSTLKIQRTQQEDSAVYLCASSPGTSGDTGELFFGEGSRLTVL.